Listed here is a single T cell receptor beta chain. Its target is unknown. V lost 1 base and J 1 base, leaving 9 bases between the germline ends. CDR3 length: 15 amino acids. Germline CDR1 reads SGHKS; CDR2 reads YYEKEE (reference sequence). TCRdb called the RT-PCR reads again in MiXCR, with one record for every CDR3 protein. The sample lists roughly 290,000 distinct CDR3 sequences, 20% to 25% occurring once. The data originate from a study of response to subunit inactivated influenza vaccine. The study, taken as a whole, reports: Seasonal influenza vaccination, on each occasion, was suggested by the authors to recruit few new T cells.

This sequence originates from a man aged 50 to 75 who received an inactivated influenza vaccine. The chain combines TRBV5-5 with TRBJ2-4, with D perhaps matching TRBD1 (5 bases). Sequenced here: PBMCs from blood, sampled approximately 20 months after vaccination. Here the CDR3 DNA reads TGTGCCAGCAGCTTGACAGGCGTGGCCAAAAACATTCAGTACTTC. It yields the protein CASSLTGVAKNIQYF.